This T cell receptor (beta chain) was observed in a study of blood T cell repertoires in COVID-19. Looking at the study overall: Italy, Spain and the United States were the sources of the convalescent and acute COVID-19 samples. The analysed material was cDNA or gDNA that came from T cells, B-cell-depleted T cells, or PBMCs.

Per the original methods: Amplified reference gene primers provided the basis for estimating nucleated cell counts. Sequencing used immunoSEQ multiplex PCR; TCRdb keeps in-frame clones, though not all of them. D and trimming were read from the DNA, whereas the V and J calls and clone size are those reported in that table. The sample has about 260,000 clones, 83% seen once; the top ten hold approximately 10%. Trimming removed 6 bases at V and 0 bases at J, with 9 bases between. Germline loops: CDR1 LNHNV, CDR2 YYDKDF (reference sequence). CDR3 length: 13 residues. The TCR comes from a woman between 45 and 65 years old who had recovered from COVID-19. This rearrangement joins TRBV15 to TRBJ2-7, with a tentative D call TRBD1 (6 bases). Sequencing was carried out using peripheral blood. CDR3: CATRGASSYEQYF. Here the CDR3 DNA reads TGTGCCACCAGGGGGGCTTCCTCCTACGAGCAGTACTTC.